These 2 T cell receptor beta chains came from one sample sequenced in a study of T-cell memory formation after mild COVID-19. Each CDR3 protein is one row after TCRdb ran MiXCR on the 5' RACE reads. The sample lists about half a million distinct CDR3 sequences; 15% to 20% were seen once. The specimen sequenced was PBMCs or a T cell subset sorted from them (not recorded which). These TCRs come from an adult woman who had mild COVID-19 (a few samples of this study predate the infection). Cell type and time point are not known.

In this sample, this clonotype turned up a few times. The chain carries TRBV7-2 and TRBJ2-5; D gene uncertain. V was cut by 1 base and J by 1 base, with 10 bases left in between. There are 15 residues in the CDR3. Germline CDR1 is SGHTA and CDR2 is FQGNSA. CDR3 coding DNA: TGTGCCAGCAGCTTAGTGCCGGTACCCCAAGAGACCCAGTACTTC. Its protein is CASSLVPVPQETQYF.

The chain couples TRBV6-7 to TRBJ2-2, with 10 bases that match TRBD1. TRBV6-7 is designated an ORF whose function remains uncertain. The CDR3 loop spans 16 amino acids. J lost 7 bases, V lost 7 bases, and 12 bases had no gene match. The chain's CDR3 is CASIPGQGGHHGELFF. The DNA of the CDR3 is TGTGCCAGCATCCCCGGACAGGGGGGTCATCACGGGGAGCTGTTTTTT.